This T cell receptor (beta chain) was retrieved from a study of T cell clones after liver transplantation. This CDR3 has 14 amino acids. The V end lost 1 base, the J end lost 6 bases, and 11 bases lay between the germline ends. Germline V gene lookup returns CDR1 SGHDT and CDR2 YYEEEE. Sequencing was performed with immunoSEQ multiplex PCR; in TCRdb, only in-frame clones are kept and a portion is missing. The sample shows 25,000 to 35,000 clones, about 95% of them seen only once. The sample in question was CD8+ T cells from blood, obtained 12 months after liver transplant. The receptor was derived from a human patient who received a liver transplant. T cells may partly derive from the graft donor. The V gene is TRBV5-6, the J gene TRBJ1-5; D possibly corresponds to TRBD1 (5 bases). Here the CDR3 reads CASSLMGEGQPQHF. CDR3 DNA: TGTGCCAGCAGCTTGATGGGGGAGGGTCAGCCCCAGCATTTT.